This TCR beta chain was sequenced during a study of blood T cells in healthy people across ages. General study points: It was the long-lived donors that had more naive CD4+ cells and higher diversity than aged donors.

At least ten counts were recorded for this clonotype. As yet, its antigen is unknown. The V and J ends lost 3 bases and 3 bases respectively, with 3 bases between them. Germline-derived CDR1 and CDR2 are SQVTM and ANQGSEA. This CDR3 is built from 10 residues. A J-beta primer mix and a sample-barcoded 5' primer were used in a second PCR of about 6 to 12 cycles. All cDNA molecules were each tagged by a template-switch adaptor with 12 random nucleotides. Using its own MiXCR run on the 5' RACE reads, TCRdb lists one record per CDR3 protein. This table holds fewer than 2 million distinct CDR3 sequences, about two fifths found once.

Sequenced material: blood. This clonotype originated in a human donor in good health. The V call is TRBV29-1, the J call TRBJ2-7; D uncertain. The chain's CDR3 is CSVDRYEQYF. In DNA form, the CDR3 reads TGCAGCGTTGATCGCTACGAGCAGTACTTC.